These 25 T cell receptor beta chains were all obtained from the same sample, sequenced in a study of T cell responses to AZD1222 COVID-19 vaccine. TCRdb's table, derived via immunoSEQ multiplex PCR, lists solely in-frame clones and lacks some. The sample lists about 140,000 clones, approximately 90% occurring once. The sample here was peripheral blood, taken on day 0 of AZD1222 vaccination. These receptors all come from an adult in good health.

V gene TRBV4-2 combines with J gene TRBJ2-6; either TRBD1 or TRBD2 may supply D (5 bases each). V was cut by 0 bases and J by 4 bases, with 13 bases left in between. The CDR3 contains 17 residues. CDR1 and CDR2 (germline): LGHNA, YNFKEQ. The CDR3 sequence: CASSQDHRGSGANVLTF. In nucleotides, the CDR3 is TGTGCCAGCAGCCAAGATCATCGGGGCTCGGGGGCCAACGTCCTGACTTTC.

The chain carries TRBV11-2 and TRBJ2-1; 8 bases are a match to TRBD1. This CDR3 is built from 15 residues. In germline, CDR1 is SGHAT, CDR2 FQNNGV. The trim removed 4 bases at V and 2 bases at J, leaving 4 bases unmatched. CDR3 in DNA: TGTGCCAGCAGCTCCCTGACAGGGGCCTACAATGAGCAGTTCTTC. Encoded protein: CASSSLTGAYNEQFF. The variable domain in full, with the rest retrieved from reference TRBV11-2 and TRBJ2-1, is EAGVAQSPRYKIIEKRQSVAFWCNPISGHATLYWYQQILGQGPKLLIQFQNNGVVDDSQLPKDRFSAERLKGVDSTLKIQPAKLEDSAVYLCASSSLTGAYNEQFFGPGTRLTVL.

The chain couples TRBV20-1 to TRBJ1-1; TRBD1 might be the D (6 bases). Germline loops: CDR1 DFQATT, CDR2 SNEGSKA (reference sequence). This CDR3 has 10 amino acids. V was clipped by 6 bases and J by 10 bases, with 12 bases between them. CDR3 amino acids: CSANRDRAFF. CDR3 DNA: TGCAGTGCCAACAGGGACCGAGCTTTCTTT.

This clone was picked up one time. The V gene is TRBV24-1, the J gene TRBJ2-1; D remains unclear. CDR3 length: 15 residues. Germline V gene lookup returns CDR1 KGHDR and CDR2 SFDVKD. Trimming cost V 0 bases and J 10 bases, with 15 bases left between them. CDR3 bases: TGTGCCACCAGTGATTTGGGGCATAGGGTGGGAGAGCAGTTCTTC. Translating it yields CATSDLGHRVGEQFF.

The chain recombines TRBV28 with TRBJ2-5; 11 positions agree with TRBD2. Germline CDR1 reads MDHEN; CDR2 reads SYDVKM. This CDR3 spans 17 amino acids. V lost 4 bases and J lost 4; bases outside the gene matches: 11. CDR3 DNA sequence: TGTGCCAGCAGTTCCACGACTAGCGGGAATCATCGAGAGACCCAGTACTTC. It translates to CASSSTTSGNHRETQYF.

This clone has a single count. The genes are TRBV5-1 and TRBJ2-5; D is ambiguous. Germline V gene data show CDR1 as SGHRS and CDR2 as YFSETQ. CDR3 length: 15 amino acids. Deletions cut 1 base from V and 2 bases from J, with 12 bases between. In nucleotides, the CDR3 is TGCGCCAGCAGCTTGAGTGGTGGGTCGCAAGAGACCCAGTACTTC. Its protein product is CASSLSGGSQETQYF.

CDR3 in amino acids: CASRDRGTEAFF. In DNA form, the CDR3 reads TGTGCCAGCCGGGACAGGGGGACTGAAGCTTTCTTT. The V and J genes are TRBV28 and TRBJ1-1; TRBD1 matches 11 bases. This CDR3 comprises 12 residues. After removal of 8 bases from V and 5 bases from J, the junction contained 1 base not matched to a gene. The germline V gene encodes CDR1 MDHEN and CDR2 SYDVKM.

The rearrangement uses TRBV30 and TRBJ2-7; the match to TRBD1 covers 7 bases. Germline V gene lookup returns CDR1 GTSNPN and CDR2 SVGIG (reference sequence). The CDR3 length is 14 residues. V lost 4 bases to trimming and J lost 4 bases; unmatched junction nucleotides: 10. The CDR3 region is CAWTIGTGAYEQYF. CDR3 DNA sequence: TGTGCCTGGACTATAGGAACAGGGGCGTACGAGCAGTACTTC.

V usage is TRBV2 and J usage is TRBJ1-6; no definite D call. Trimming took 7 bases from V and 5 from J, leaving 6 bases between them. This CDR3 has 12 residues. Germline lookup yields CDR1 SNHLY and CDR2 FYNNEI. CDR3 in DNA: TGTGCCAGCATTATGGATAATTCACCCCTCCACTTT. It yields the protein CASIMDNSPLHF.

The rearrangement uses TRBV21-1 and TRBJ1-2. TRBV21-1 is flagged as a pseudogene. There are 15 residues in the CDR3. The CDR3 nucleotides are TGTGCCAGCACCCTAGACCCCTTCGGGATTTATGGCTACACCTTC. This sequence encodes CASTLDPFGIYGYTF.

In this sample, this clone turned up once. The rearrangement uses TRBV19 and TRBJ2-3; possibly TRBD1 for D (6 bases). The germline V and J ends were trimmed by 0 bases and 4 bases, with 17 bases remaining between them. The CDR3 totals 17 residues. Looked up from germline, CDR1 is LNHDA and CDR2 is SQIVND (reference sequence). This CDR3 is CASSIDPHRERADTQYF. CDR3 DNA sequence: TGTGCCAGTAGTATAGATCCCCACAGGGAAAGGGCAGATACGCAGTATTTT.

The gene calls are TRBV19 and TRBJ2-3, with a weak D call TRBD2 (6 bases). V was shortened by 5 bases and J by 5 bases, with 11 bases between the two germline ends. Germline V gives CDR1 LNHDA, CDR2 SQIVND (reference sequence). This CDR3 spans 13 amino acids. This chain's CDR3 is CASSVEGQDTQYF. The CDR3 region has the DNA TGTGCCAGTAGTGTGGAGGGTCAAGATACGCAGTATTTT. Full variable domain (missing parts from reference TRBV19 and TRBJ2-3): DGGITQSPKYLFRKEGQNVTLSCEQNLNHDAMYWYRQDPGQGLRLIYYSQIVNDFQKGDIAEGYSVSREKKESFPLTVTSAQKNPTAFYLCASSVEGQDTQYFGPGTRLTVL.

This chain connects TRBV6-5 to TRBJ1-1; maybe TRBD1 (6 bases). The V gene's germline CDR1 is MNHEY and CDR2 SVGAGI. This CDR3 contains 14 residues. V lost 4 bases to trimming and J lost 4 bases, with 13 bases between them. The CDR3 loop reads CASSLDRGATEAFF. Written as DNA, the CDR3 is TGTGCCAGCAGTTTGGACAGAGGGGCCACTGAAGCTTTCTTT.

The V gene is TRBV5-1, the J gene TRBJ2-3, with 7 bases that match TRBD1. Germline CDR1 reads SGHRS; CDR2 reads YFSETQ. This CDR3 has 15 residues. V dropped 4 bases and J dropped 5; count of bases not matched to a gene: 10. CDR3 coding DNA: TGCGCCAGCAGCAAAGAGACAGGGACGGGAGATACGCAGTATTTT. Translated, it gives CASSKETGTGDTQYF.

The V call is TRBV24-1, the J call TRBJ2-3; no firm D call. This CDR3 comprises 10 residues. The germline V gene encodes CDR1 KGHDR and CDR2 SFDVKD. CDR3 loop: CAPLPDTQYF. CDR3 DNA sequence: TGTGCGCCCCTCCCAGATACGCAGTATTTT.

The chain employs TRBV13 and TRBJ2-7; weak D call: TRBD1 (6 bases). From germline, CDR1 is PRHDT and CDR2 FYEKMQ (reference sequence). Trimming stripped 5 bases from V and 9 bases from J, with 14 bases between. The CDR3 extends over 12 amino acids. This CDR3 reads CASSNTGIGQYF. CDR3 DNA sequence: TGTGCCAGCAGCAACACAGGGATAGGGCAGTACTTC.

This clone was counted only a few times. The chain employs TRBV18 and TRBJ2-7, with 11 bases lining up with TRBD2. J lost 2 bases, V lost 0 bases, and 6 bases had no gene match. Germline CDR1 KGHSH, CDR2 LQKENI. The CDR3 runs 17 residues. The CDR3 bases are TGTGCCAGCTCACCACCTTCTAGCGGGAGGCTCACCTACGAGCAGTACTTC. Protein sequence: CASSPPSSGRLTYEQYF.

This rearrangement joins TRBV5-1 to TRBJ2-7, with TRBD1 identical over 8 bases. This CDR3 is built from 15 residues. With V trimmed by 4 bases and J by 2 bases, 8 bases remained unmatched. The germline V gene encodes CDR1 SGHRS and CDR2 YFSETQ. The CDR3 protein is CASSRGQVTTYEQYF. In nucleotides, the CDR3 is TGCGCCAGCAGCAGGGGACAGGTGACCACCTACGAGCAGTACTTC.

The CDR3 bases are TGTGCCAGTAGTATTGTGGGACTAGCGGGAGGGCGTTCCTACAATGAGCAGTTCTTC. Translated, it gives CASSIVGLAGGRSYNEQFF. The chain links TRBV19 to TRBJ2-1; TRBD2 aligns across 16 bases. V lost 3 bases, J lost 1 base, and 6 bases stayed unmatched. The CDR3 spans 19 residues. The germline gives CDR1 LNHDA, CDR2 SQIVND (reference sequence).

This rearrangement joins TRBV9 to TRBJ2-5; D not resolved. The germline gives CDR1 SGDLS, CDR2 YYNGEE. V gave up 4 bases and J gave up 0 bases, with 4 bases separating them. This CDR3 contains 12 residues. In nucleotides, the CDR3 is TGTGCCAGCAGCCCGTACCAAGAGACCCAGTACTTC. It codes for CASSPYQETQYF. The whole variable domain, remainder taken from reference TRBV9 and TRBJ2-5, is DSGVTQTPKHLITATGQRVTLRCSPRSGDLSVYWYQQSLDQGLQFLIQYYNGEERAKGNILERFSAQQFPDLHSELNLSSLELGDSALYFCASSPYQETQYFGPGTRLLVL.

This chain links TRBV6-2 or TRBV6-3 with TRBJ2-7; TRBD2 matches at 10 bases. V dropped 6 bases and J dropped 7; count of bases not matched to a gene: 15. The length of the CDR3 is 16 residues. Germline CDR1 reads MNHEY; CDR2 reads SVGEGT. The CDR3 region has the DNA TGTGCCAGCAGACCTAAACCGGGACTAGCGACTAAAGAGCAGTACTTC. Amino acid sequence: CASRPKPGLATKEQYF.

This chain links TRBV15 with TRBJ1-5; D ambiguous. The CDR3 sequence is 17 residues long. Germline-derived CDR1 and CDR2 are LNHNV and YYDKDF (reference sequence). The V end lost 0 bases, the J end lost 0 bases, and 12 bases lay between the germline ends. CDR3 DNA: TGTGCCACCAGCAGAGACGGGAGACATCCTAGCAATCAGCCCCAGCATTTT. Its translation is CATSRDGRHPSNQPQHF. Full variable domain (remainder filled in from reference TRBV15 and TRBJ1-5): DAMVIQNPRYQVTQFGKPVTLSCSQTLNHNVMYWYQQKSSQAPKLLFHYYDKDFNNEADTPDNFQSRRPNTSFCFLDIRSPGLGDTAMYLCATSRDGRHPSNQPQHFGDGTRLSIL.

This chain links TRBV7-7 with TRBJ2-1, with TRBD2 matching over 10 bases. Germline loops: CDR1 SSHAT, CDR2 FNYEAQ (reference sequence). Trimming at V came to 5 bases and at J to 0 bases, leaving 10 bases not matched to a gene. This CDR3 is 18 amino acids long. This CDR3 reads CASSPRTSGKSSYNEQFF. The DNA for the CDR3 is TGTGCCAGCAGCCCTCGGACTAGCGGCAAGAGCTCCTACAATGAGCAGTTCTTC.

This CDR3 reads CASSLNRGGNYGYTF. For the CDR3, the DNA is TGTGCCAGCAGTCTAAACAGGGGAGGGAACTATGGCTACACCTTC. The chain has TRBV27 and TRBJ1-2; 7 nucleotides agree with TRBD1. The germline V gene has CDR1 MNHEY and CDR2 SMNVEV (reference sequence). This CDR3 has 15 residues. V lost 5 bases, J lost 2 bases, and 8 bases stayed unmatched.

This chain links TRBV4-3 with TRBJ1-3; no definite D call. The CDR3 runs 16 residues. CDR1 and CDR2 from the germline V gene are LGHNA and YSLEER. V dropped 0 bases and J dropped 2 bases, with 11 bases sitting between them. In DNA, the CDR3 is TGCGCCAGCAGCCAAGATCGGGGAGTGACTGGAAACACCATATATTTT. This translates into CASSQDRGVTGNTIYF.